Listed here is a single T cell receptor beta chain. Its antigen is as yet unknown. The data derive from a study of radiotherapy plus CTLA-4 blockade in lung cancer. General study findings and limits: TCR clones of tumor origin grew in blood after radiotherapy plus ipilimumab.

Repertoires were generated with immunoSEQ multiplex PCR, while TCRdb's copy carries only in-frame clones and drops some. The data contain roughly 50,000 clones, 84% of them singletons. Here the sequenced sample was peripheral blood, taken from a patient treated with radiotherapy plus ipilimumab. This TCR came from a human donor with non-small cell lung cancer whose response to radiotherapy plus ipilimumab could not be evaluated.

The CDR3 region has the DNA TGTGCCAGCAGCCCATCCAGCGGGATGGACAATGAGCAGTTCTTC. Its protein product is CASSPSSGMDNEQFF. The chain is built from TRBV6-1 and TRBJ2-1; 7 bases are shared with TRBD2. V lost 6 bases and J lost 5; bases outside the gene matches: 10. The CDR3 has 15 amino acids. CDR1 is MNHNS and CDR2 is SASEGT in the germline V gene.